This TCR beta chain stems from a study of glioma-infiltrating T cells. Germline V CDR1 and CDR2: SGHAT, FQNNGV. The V and J ends lost 2 bases and 6 bases respectively, with 17 bases between them. The CDR3 totals 17 residues. Using RNA template, CDR3s of TCR alpha and beta were amplified with iRepertoire arm-PCR. Tissue mRNA or PBMC total RNA, roughly 100-400 ng, went into one-step reverse transcription and amplification. TCRdb recomputed calls from the multiplex PCR reads with MiXCR, one row per CDR3 protein. The profile shows about 210,000 distinct CDR3 sequences, around 32% of them singletons. On this clonotype itself: Antigen: not known.

Study-level points and caveats: Gliomas, especially low-grade, showed above-expected tissue-blood divergence; non-neoplastic patients showed below. Very few CDR3 sequences were shared between tissue and blood.

Sequencing was performed on glioma tissue, nonneoplastic brain tissue, or PBMCs (not recorded which). This clonotype was sampled from a human donor with low-grade glioma or glioblastoma, undergoing nonglioma brain surgery, or in good health (not recorded which). The rearrangement joins TRBV11-2 to TRBJ1-6; D may be TRBD1 (6 bases). CDR3 loop: CASSLRTAFIINSPLHF. The CDR3, as DNA: TGTGCCAGCAGCTTAAGGACAGCGTTTATTATTAATTCACCCCTCCACTTT.